Below, one T cell receptor (beta chain) is given with its context. The antigen this receptor binds is unknown. No base quality information exists; no much larger clone differs at one position. TCRbeta CDR3 regions were sequenced with the immunoSEQ Assay. After extraction, genomic DNA underwent amplification by bias-controlled multiplex PCR, followed by high-throughput sequencing. The study's own analysis went as follows. Collapsing and filtering of sequences were performed to quantify the absolute abundance of each unique TCRbeta CDR3 region. T cell fraction was estimated by normalizing TCRbeta template counts to usable DNA, with usable DNA measured through amplification of reference genes found in all nucleated cells. Repertoire TCRs were annotated as SARS-CoV-2-specific when V gene, CDR3 amino acid sequence and J gene were exactly matched to a known reactive TCR set. The reference SARS-CoV-2 TCR set was obtained from MIRA and was filtered for enrichment in COVID-19-positive ImmuneCODE repertoires, whereby public or cross-reactive TCRs were removed. Using the MIRA antigens, annotated TCRs were further analysed by specific ORF or by position within an ORF. Breadth was defined as annotated unique rearrangements over total unique productive rearrangements; depth was the summed frequency of those rearrangements. TCR breadth was compared between groups using two-sided Wilcoxon rank-sum tests. TCRdb's version of the immuneACCESS table is confined to in-frame rearrangements and falls short of the full clone set. An unresolved V gene accounts for under half of the shortfall where checked; the remainder is of unknown origin. V and J calls and clone size are those listed in that table; D and trimming were worked out from the DNA. The sample has roughly 410,000 clones on record, 83% of them singletons. The ten most abundant clones make up almost 7.5% of the sample.

This sample was included in a study of Ad26.COV2.S vaccination and SARS-CoV-2 variants (dated by TCRdb to about 2021). For context, the study as a whole: Donors in the vaccine arm were drawn from COV1001, a phase I-IIa trial of Ad26.COV2.S in healthy adults that was multicentre, randomized, double-blind and placebo-controlled. Investigators did not know the trial group allocation while performing experiments and assessing outcomes. A total of some 30 samples were included in the TCR-sequenced set, comprising 19 Ad26.COV2.S vaccine recipients, 5 placebo recipients and 8 SARS-CoV-2 convalescent individuals. Participants in the trial were split at random into five groups of five each, receiving low-dose or high-dose Ad26.COV2.S once or twice, or else placebo on both occasions. Ad26.COV2.S was administered intramuscularly at a dose of 5x10^10 or 1x10^11 viral particles, either as one shot or as two shots given 56 days apart. Sequencing of the TCRbeta repertoire served to evaluate the specificity and breadth of SARS-CoV-2-reactive T cell receptors following Ad26.COV2.S vaccination.

CDR1 LGHNA and CDR2 YNFKEQ are derived from the germline V gene. Measured from the cysteine to the phenylalanine, the CDR3 is 13 residues long. Only CDR3 DNA is held: 39 bases, read in frame from base 1. V and J are truncated by 0 bases and 12 bases respectively, leaving an intervening sequence of 12 bases. Taken with the paper, the label for treatment or condition translates to: 19 received Ad26.COV2.S at low or high dose, single or two shots; roughly 5 received placebo; per-sample allocation not given. For vaccine and placebo recipients, repertoires were sequenced using samples collected on day 63 after the first injection. Between 29 July and 7 August 2020, Cohort 1b enrolled around 24 adults aged 18-55 years at one site in Boston, USA. As a vaccine, Ad26.COV2.S was a replication-incompetent adenovirus type 26 vector that expressed a prefusion-stabilized SARS-CoV-2 spike protein derived from the original Wuhan strain.

Beyond this particular receptor, the publication reports: Vaccine and placebo recipients had similar non-spike TCR breadth, a finding consistent with the vaccine containing only spike. After vaccination, spike-specific CD8+ and CD4+ T cell responses were reported to show substantial breadth. The study was not powered for comparison of responses between vaccine doses or regimens. The authors noted that the TCR breadth and depth analyses may have underestimated total T cell responses. Higher spike-specific TCR breadth was observed in Ad26.COV2.S recipients than in placebo recipients (P = 0.0014).

This TCR was sampled from a person between 18 and 60 years old who received the Ad26.COV2.S COVID-19 vaccine or a placebo. The V gene is TRBV4-2 and the J gene is TRBJ2-1, with a tentative D gene TRBD1 over 5 matching bases. The sequenced sample was peripheral blood, obtained in a trial of Ad26.COV2.S vaccine versus placebo. The DNA sequence is TGTGCCAGCAGCCAAGAAAAGGGGTACGGGCAGTTCTTC. This is translated as CASSQEKGYGQFF.